This passage covers 13 T cell receptor beta chains from one sample sequenced in a study of T and B cells in COVID-19 patients. Each TRB amplification used 250-500 ng of genomic DNA from blood. Multiplex PCR with BIOMED2 TRB-A/B primer pools amplified TRB rearrangements. TCRdb processed the multiplex PCR reads anew with MiXCR; each CDR3 protein has one entry. The sample gives roughly 9,400 distinct CDR3 sequences, around 28% of which show up once; around a quarter is in the top ten. Sequenced material: blood. The receptors originated from a human donor who had recovered from COVID-19.

The V gene is TRBV11-1, the J gene TRBJ2-3, with TRBD2 identical over 8 bases. The V gene's germline CDR1 is SGHAT and CDR2 FQDESV (reference sequence). Losses at the gene ends were 5 bases for V and 8 bases for J; bases not matched to a gene: 6. The CDR3 extends over 13 amino acids. The DNA for the CDR3 is TGTGCCAGCAGCAGAGTAGCGGGGATTACGCAGTATTTT. It codes for CASSRVAGITQYF. Combining the CDR3 with reference TRBV11-1 and TRBJ2-3 gives the whole variable domain EAEVAQSPRYKITEKSQAVAFWCDPISGHATLYWYRQILGQGPELLVQFQDESVVDDSQLPKDRFSAERLKGVDSTLKIQPAELGDSAMYLCASSRVAGITQYFGPGTRLTVL.

This clonotype came up a few times. The chain employs TRBV6-5 and TRBJ2-4; 7 bases agree with TRBD1. After removal of 2 bases from V and 3 bases from J, the junction contained 4 bases not matched to a gene. Germline assignment: CDR1 MNHEY and CDR2 SVGAGI. The CDR3 runs 15 residues. CDR3 nucleotide sequence: TGTGCCAGCAGTTACGACAGGGAAGTCAAAAACATTCAGTACTTC. This gives the protein CASSYDREVKNIQYF.

This clonotype is medium-sized (0.01 to 0.1%) within its sample. V and J are TRBV19 and TRBJ1-6, with D possibly TRBD1 on 6 matching bases. The V gene's germline CDR1 is LNHDA and CDR2 SQIVND (reference sequence). Trimming pared 5 bases from V and 11 bases from J, leaving 13 bases between. The CDR3 is 13 residues long. CDR3 nucleotides: TGTGCCAGTAGTTTTCCAGGGGAGACACCCCTCCACTTT. This gives the protein CASSFPGETPLHF.

This clonotype was seen at least ten times. J is TRBJ2-7 and V is TRBV7-6; D gene ambiguous. Germline assignment: CDR1 SGHVS and CDR2 FNYEAQ. The CDR3 loop spans 11 amino acids. V dropped 5 bases and J dropped 2 bases, with 4 bases sitting between them. CDR3 bases: TGTGCCAGCAGCCCTCCCTACGAGCAGTACTTC. Its protein is CASSPPYEQYF.

CDR3 in amino acids: CATSRDRGSSGNTIYF. Here the CDR3 DNA reads TGTGCCACCAGCAGGGACAGGGGGAGCTCTGGAAACACCATATATTTT. V is TRBV15 and J is TRBJ1-3; 10 nucleotides match TRBD1. Germline assignment: CDR1 LNHNV and CDR2 YYDKDF (reference sequence). J lost 0 bases, V lost 3 bases, and 2 bases had no gene match. CDR3 length: 16 residues. Full variable domain (remainder filled in from reference TRBV15 and TRBJ1-3): DAMVIQNPRYQVTQFGKPVTLSCSQTLNHNVMYWYQQKSSQAPKLLFHYYDKDFNNEADTPDNFQSRRPNTSFCFLDIRSPGLGDTAMYLCATSRDRGSSGNTIYFGEGSWLTVV.

This rearrangement joins TRBV6-5 to TRBJ2-4; 8 nucleotides line up with TRBD2. This CDR3 spans 17 amino acids. Germline CDR1 and CDR2: MNHEY and SVGAGI. V lost 4 bases, J lost 0 bases, and 8 bases stayed unmatched. This CDR3 reads CASSSGGGVLAKNIQYF. The CDR3 DNA follows: TGTGCCAGCAGTTCCGGGGGGGGAGTACTAGCCAAAAACATTCAGTACTTC.

By sample fraction, this clonotype is medium-sized. The chain recombines TRBV29-1 with TRBJ2-7; D perhaps matches TRBD1 (6 bases). The CDR3 sequence is 13 residues long. In germline, CDR1 is SQVTM, CDR2 ANQGSEA. Trimming shortened V by 7 bases and J by 2 bases, and 15 bases separated the two germline ends. CDR3 region: CSALTGSTYEQYF. CDR3 DNA: TGCAGCGCCTTGACAGGAAGTACCTACGAGCAGTACTTC.

The table lists this clonotype with a few counts. This chain joins TRBV10-3 and TRBJ2-3, with a possible D match to TRBD2 (6 bases). The CDR3 has 16 residues. Germline lookup yields CDR1 ENHRY and CDR2 SYGVKD. The ends were cut back, 0 bases at V and 0 bases at J, with 10 bases in the middle. CDR3 region: CAISESERASTDTQYF. The CDR3 DNA reads TGTGCCATCAGTGAGTCGGAGCGGGCTAGCACAGATACGCAGTATTTT.

Remarks on this clonotype: It is likely a read error, because the conserved phenylalanine at the end of the CDR3 is missing. The DNA is omitted, as the CDR3 cannot be located on it reliably, and the CDR3 follows TCRdb's listing. The chain employs TRBV15 and TRBJ2-1. Germline CDR1 and CDR2: LNHNV and YYDKDF (reference sequence). Ends included, the CDR3 has 18 residues. The CDR3 loop is CATSRSLGGRGSYNEQCC.

V gene TRBV6-2 or TRBV6-3 combines with J gene TRBJ2-7; possibly TRBD2 for D (5 bases). The ends were cut back, 6 bases at V and 0 bases at J, with 18 bases in the middle. The CDR3 contains 16 residues. From germline, CDR1 is MNHEY and CDR2 SVGEGT. The CDR3 here is CASSQSEGSFSYEQYF. DNA of the CDR3: TGTGCCAGCAGCCAGTCAGAGGGCTCCTTCTCCTACGAGCAGTACTTC.

This clonotype is judged medium-sized (0.01 to 0.1%). The J gene is TRBJ2-7, the V gene TRBV19; D is ambiguous. CDR3 size: 14 residues. V lost 5 bases, J lost 0 bases, and 11 bases lay in between. Germline V CDR1 and CDR2: LNHDA, SQIVND (reference sequence). CDR3 coding DNA: TGTGCCAGTAGTCCCCGGCTATCCTCCTACGAGCAGTACTTC. Protein sequence: CASSPRLSSYEQYF.

This clonotype is deemed medium-sized. The V call is TRBV6-5, the J call TRBJ2-1; 7 bases agree with TRBD2. The CDR3 covers 14 residues. Trimming cost V 7 bases and J 5 bases; bases outside gene matches: 8. Germline V lookup: CDR1 MNHEY, CDR2 SVGAGI. The CDR3 here is CASTRYGLDNEQFF. In DNA, the CDR3 is TGTGCCAGCACCAGATACGGACTAGACAATGAGCAGTTCTTC.

This chain connects TRBV7-6 to TRBJ1-1; no definite D call. V lost 6 bases to trimming and J lost 4 bases, with 12 bases between them. Germline V CDR1 and CDR2: SGHVS, FNYEAQ. The CDR3 totals 13 residues. The CDR3 reads CASSPSDITEAFF. As DNA, the CDR3 is TGTGCCAGCAGTCCCTCCGACATCACTGAAGCTTTCTTT.